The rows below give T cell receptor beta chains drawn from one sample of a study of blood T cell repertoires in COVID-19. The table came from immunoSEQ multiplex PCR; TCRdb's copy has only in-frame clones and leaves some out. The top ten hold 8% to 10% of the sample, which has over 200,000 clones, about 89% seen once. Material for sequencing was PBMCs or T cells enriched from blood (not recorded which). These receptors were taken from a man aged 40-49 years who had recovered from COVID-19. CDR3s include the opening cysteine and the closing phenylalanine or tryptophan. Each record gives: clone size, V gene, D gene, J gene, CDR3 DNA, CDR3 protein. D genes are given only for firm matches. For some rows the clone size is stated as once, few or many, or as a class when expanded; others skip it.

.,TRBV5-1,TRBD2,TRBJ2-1,TGCGCCAGCAGCCTGGGACTAGCGGGAGCTCCTTACTACAATGAGCAGTTCTTC,CASSLGLAGAPYYNEQFF
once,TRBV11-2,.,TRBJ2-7,TGTGCCAGCAGCCCCCGTGGAGGACTATACGAGCAGTACTTC,CASSPRGGLYEQYF
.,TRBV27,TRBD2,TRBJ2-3,TGTGCCAGCAGTCCAAGGACTAGCGGGAGTAGCACAGATACGCAGTATTTT,CASSPRTSGSSTDTQYF
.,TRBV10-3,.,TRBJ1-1,TGTGCCACCCAGCAAGGGAGGAACACTGAAGCTTTCTTT,CATQQGRNTEAFF
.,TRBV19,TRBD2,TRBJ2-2,TGTGCCAGTGAAGCGGGAGCGGCGAACACCGGGGAGCTGTTTTTT,CASEAGAANTGELFF
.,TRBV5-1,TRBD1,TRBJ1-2,TGCGCCAGCAGCCAACCCGACAGGGGCGATGGCTACACCTTC,CASSQPDRGDGYTF
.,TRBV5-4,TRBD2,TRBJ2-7,TGTGCCAGCAGCCAGGGACTAGCGGGAGGACTGTACGAGCAGTACTTC,CASSQGLAGGLYEQYF
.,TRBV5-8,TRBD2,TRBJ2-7,TGTGCCAGCAGCCCCAGGCTGGGGGGGTCCTACGAGCAGTACTTC,CASSPRLGGSYEQYF
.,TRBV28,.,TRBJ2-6,TGTGCCAGCACCCTGGGAGGCTCCTCTGGGGCCAACGTCCTGACTTTC,CASTLGGSSGANVLTF
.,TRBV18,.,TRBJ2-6,TGTGCCAGTACTTCTGGGGCCAACGTCCTGACTTTC,CASTSGANVLTF
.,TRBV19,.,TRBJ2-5,TGTGCCACCTCGGGAGGGGGCCGGGAGACCCAGTACTTC,CATSGGGRETQYF
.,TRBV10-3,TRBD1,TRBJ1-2,TGTGCCATCAGCCAAGGACAGGGGGATAACTATGGCTACACCTTC,CAISQGQGDNYGYTF
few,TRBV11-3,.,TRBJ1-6,TGTGCCAGCAGCTTCCGAGATTCCTATAATTCACCCCTCCACTTT,CASSFRDSYNSPLHF
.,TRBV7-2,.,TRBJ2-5,TGTGCCAGCACCCTTGGGGGGAGTAAAGAGACCCAGTACTTC,CASTLGGSKETQYF
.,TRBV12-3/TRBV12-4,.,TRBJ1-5,TGTGCCAGCAGTTGGGGAGGCAATCAGCCCCAGCATTTT,CASSWGGNQPQHF
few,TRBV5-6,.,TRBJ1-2,TGTGCCAGCAGCTTCCGCAGGGCCGGATCTAGTGGCTACACCTTC,CASSFRRAGSSGYTF
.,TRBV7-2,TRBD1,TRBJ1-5,TGTGCCAGCAGCATAAACGCGGACAGGCTGGGCAATCAGCCCCAGCATTTT,CASSINADRLGNQPQHF
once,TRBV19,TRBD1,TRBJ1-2,TGTGCCAGTAGTATAGTCCGACAGGGCGGTCACTATGGCTACACCTTC,CASSIVRQGGHYGYTF
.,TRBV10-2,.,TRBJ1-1,TGCGCCAGCAGGAAAAGACAGAACACTGAAGCTTTCTTT,CASRKRQNTEAFF
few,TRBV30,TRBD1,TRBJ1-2,TGTGCCTGGAGTGTACAGGGGGAGAACTATGGCTACACCTTC,CAWSVQGENYGYTF
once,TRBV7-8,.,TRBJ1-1,TGTGCCAGCAGCTTAGCATCCGGGGGGCCCACTGAAGCTTTCTTT,CASSLASGGPTEAFF
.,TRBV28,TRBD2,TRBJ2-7,TGTGCCAGCAGGACTAGCGGCCCCCCCTACGAGCAGTACTTC,CASRTSGPPYEQYF
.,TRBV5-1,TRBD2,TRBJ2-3,TGCGCCAGCAGGGTAGCGGGAGGTCGAGGCACAGATACGCAGTATTTT,CASRVAGGRGTDTQYF
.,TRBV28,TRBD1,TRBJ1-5,TGTGCCAGCTATGACAGGGGGCAGTCCGGACCGAACAATCAGCCCCAGCATTTT,CASYDRGQSGPNNQPQHF
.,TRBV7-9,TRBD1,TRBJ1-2,TGTGCCAGCAGCTTAGGGACAGGGACTTCTAACTATGGCTACACCTTC,CASSLGTGTSNYGYTF
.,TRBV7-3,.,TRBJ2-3,TGTGCCAGCAGCTCCACCGGAGATACGCAGTATTTT,CASSSTGDTQYF
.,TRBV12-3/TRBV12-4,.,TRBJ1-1,TGTGCCAGCAGTTCCGATTCGGCTGAAGCTTTCTTT,CASSSDSAEAFF
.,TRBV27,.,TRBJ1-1,TGTGCCAGCGGTCCGCGAGTTGTCACTGAAGCTTTCTTT,CASGPRVVTEAFF
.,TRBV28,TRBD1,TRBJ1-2,TGTGCCAGCAGTCCGACAGGGGACCCTTCAAAATATGGCTACACCTTC,CASSPTGDPSKYGYTF
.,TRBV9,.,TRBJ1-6,TGTGCCAGCAGCGTAGGGGCAGTCTATAATTCACCCCTCCACTTT,CASSVGAVYNSPLHF
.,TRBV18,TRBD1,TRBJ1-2,TGTGCCAGCTCACCCTCGGGACAGGGGGAGGTCTATGGCTACACCTTC,CASSPSGQGEVYGYTF
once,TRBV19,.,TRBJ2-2,TGTGCCAGTAGGCTACTCAGGGAGGCCGGGGAGCTGTTTTTT,CASRLLREAGELFF
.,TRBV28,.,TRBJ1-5,TGTGCCAGCAGAGGGAGTAGGAGCAATCAGCCCCAGCATTTT,CASRGSRSNQPQHF
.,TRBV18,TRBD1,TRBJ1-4,TGTGCCAGCTCCTTACAGGGGGCGCCGGGGGAAAAACTGTTTTTT,CASSLQGAPGEKLFF
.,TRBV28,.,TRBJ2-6,TGTGCCAGCAGTTTCCCTCCCTTCGGGGCCAACGTCCTGACTTTC,CASSFPPFGANVLTF
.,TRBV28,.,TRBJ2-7,TGTGCCAGCAGTCCGACAGCCCGAGAGAGAGAGCAGTACTTC,CASSPTAREREQYF
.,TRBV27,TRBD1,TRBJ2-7,TGTGCCAGCAGTTTATCCTTCCCTACCGGGACAGTTATCTCCTACGAGCAGTACTTC,CASSLSFPTGTVISYEQYF
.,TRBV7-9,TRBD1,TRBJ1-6,TGTGCCAGCAGCTTTTACGGACAGGGCTTCAATTCACCCCTCCACTTT,CASSFYGQGFNSPLHF
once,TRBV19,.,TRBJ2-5,TGTGCCAGTAGTCCGCGAAGGACAGTTACGCAAGAGACCCAGTACTTC,CASSPRRTVTQETQYF
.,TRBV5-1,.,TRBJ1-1,TGCGCCAGCATATTAGAGGCGGGTCGGGACACTGAAGCTTTCTTT,CASILEAGRDTEAFF